The 21 T cell receptor beta chains listed next were all sequenced from one sample in a study of CD8 T cells in ankylosing spondylitis. TCRdb reanalysed the 5' RACE reads using MiXCR and keeps one entry per CDR3 protein. Among 200,000 or so distinct CDR3 sequences listed, roughly 13% were seen once. Sequencing was carried out using blood, either unsorted or a sorted T cell fraction (not recorded which). Receptors originate from a female donor with ankylosing spondylitis or in good health (not recorded which).

This clonotype was detected only a few times. J is TRBJ2-1 and V is TRBV6-5, with 7 bases matching TRBD1. The CDR3 is made up of 14 amino acids. After removal of 4 bases from V and 6 bases from J, the junction contained 6 bases not matched to a gene. Per germline, CDR1 MNHEY and CDR2 SVGAGI. The CDR3 loop is CASSSGQATNEQFF. The CDR3 nucleotides read TGTGCCAGCAGTTCCGGACAGGCCACCAATGAGCAGTTCTTC.

In this sample, this clonotype turned up many times. This sequence joins TRBV9 and TRBJ1-2; a possible D gene is TRBD1 (6 bases). The CDR3 extends over 14 amino acids. In germline, CDR1 is SGDLS, CDR2 YYNGEE. The V end was cut by 3 bases, the J end by 4 bases, with 13 bases between. Written as DNA, the CDR3 is TGTGCCAGCAGCGCGACGACAGGAAGCTATGGCTACACCTTC. Translation: CASSATTGSYGYTF.

This clonotype was found a few times. V and J are TRBV11-3 and TRBJ2-7, with D perhaps TRBD2 (6 bases). The V end lost 0 bases, the J end lost 3 bases, and 18 bases lay between the germline ends. Germline CDR1 reads SGHNT; CDR2 reads YENEEA. This CDR3 is 17 amino acids long. In DNA form, the CDR3 reads TGTGCCAGCAGCTTAGATAGGGCGACGGGAGATGGCTACGAGCAGTACTTC. Protein sequence: CASSLDRATGDGYEQYF.

The chain employs TRBV30 and TRBJ2-1; TRBD2 matches at 8 bases. CDR3 length: 15 amino acids. Germline-derived CDR1 and CDR2 are GTSNPN and SVGIG (reference sequence). V lost 2 bases to trimming and J lost 6 bases; unmatched junction nucleotides: 9. In nucleotides, the CDR3 is TGTGCCTGGAGTACCATTAGCGGGATGCCCAATGAGCAGTTCTTC. Its translation is CAWSTISGMPNEQFF.

This clonotype was seen repeatedly, ten times or more. The chain employs TRBV7-7 and TRBJ2-1, with 11 nucleotides matching TRBD2. CDR1 and CDR2 (germline): SSHAT, FNYEAQ (reference sequence). V was pared by 4 bases and J by 6 bases, with 2 bases of the junction left unmatched. The CDR3 consists of 14 residues. The CDR3 loop is CASSSGTSGNEQFF. CDR3 bases: TGTGCCAGCAGCTCCGGGACTAGCGGCAATGAGCAGTTCTTC.

This clonotype has a count of ten or more. The chain links TRBV2 to TRBJ2-7, with TRBD1 identical over 10 bases. Per germline, CDR1 SNHLY and CDR2 FYNNEI. V lost 8 bases to trimming and J lost 2 bases; unmatched junction nucleotides: 3. CDR3 length equals 13 residues. CDR3 region: CASHGTGAYEQYF. The CDR3 DNA reads TGTGCCAGCCACGGGACAGGGGCCTACGAGCAGTACTTC.

This clonotype was seen many times. Here the CDR3 reads CASSLGTGGAYNEQFF. CDR3 sequence (DNA): TGTGCCAGCAGCTTAGGGACAGGGGGCGCGTACAATGAGCAGTTCTTC. The chain carries TRBV11-2 and TRBJ2-1; 11 bases are shared with TRBD1. Losses at the gene ends were 1 base for V and 4 bases for J; bases not matched to a gene: 3. This CDR3 has 16 residues. CDR1 is SGHAT, CDR2 FQNNGV, per germline.

This clonotype was seen at least ten times. The gene calls are TRBV3-1 and TRBJ2-7; no clear D. The CDR3 sequence is 12 residues long. Trimming took off 8 bases at V and 0 bases at J, with 8 bases between the two ends. CDR1 and CDR2 (germline): LGHDT, YNNKEL (reference sequence). The CDR3 DNA is TGTGCCAGCGCCCGACACTCCTACGAGCAGTACTTC. As protein: CASARHSYEQYF.

This clonotype was observed at least ten times. In nucleotides, the CDR3 is TGTGCCAGCAGCCCGTCCAGGGATCAGGCGACTTTCTTT. It codes for CASSPSRDQATFF. The V and J genes are TRBV7-2 and TRBJ1-1, with a tentative D call TRBD1 (5 bases). The CDR3 extends over 13 amino acids. Germline V gene data show CDR1 as SGHTA and CDR2 as FQGNSA. Trimming pared 5 bases from V and 12 bases from J, leaving 19 bases between.

This clonotype was counted between two and nine times. The CDR3 sequence is CSAPNTRSTEETQYF. DNA for the CDR3: TGCAGTGCCCCAAACACAAGAAGCACCGAGGAGACCCAGTACTTC. The chain joins TRBV20-1 to TRBJ2-5; D remains unclear. The V and J ends lost 6 bases and 5 bases respectively, with 22 bases between them. Germline V gives CDR1 DFQATT, CDR2 SNEGSKA (reference sequence). CDR3 size: 15 residues.

As to this clonotype: A much larger clone sits a single nucleotide away, making a read error possible. V is TRBV6-5 and J is TRBJ2-7; 7 bases map to TRBD1. Germline loops: CDR1 MNHEY, CDR2 SVGAGI. Trimming removed 8 bases from V and 1 base from J; junction bases left unmatched: 8. The CDR3 is 14 amino acids. CDR3 sequence: CASGSDRESYEQYF. CDR3 nucleotide sequence: TGTGCCAGCGGTTCAGACAGGGAATCCTACGAGCAGTACTTC.

This clonotype came up many times. The chain couples TRBV12-3 or TRBV12-4 to TRBJ2-5, with D unresolved. The CDR3 sequence is 14 residues long. V lost 4 bases and J 1 base, leaving 10 bases between the germline ends. The CDR3 loop is CASSSRLGQETQYF. CDR3 nucleotide sequence: TGTGCCAGCAGTTCTAGACTGGGCCAAGAGACCCAGTACTTC.

In its sample, this clonotype was seen a few times. V gene TRBV7-9 combines with J gene TRBJ2-1; 10 positions match TRBD2. After removal of 5 bases from V and 4 bases from J, the junction contained 8 bases not matched to a gene. Germline lookup yields CDR1 SEHNR and CDR2 FQNEAQ (reference sequence). This CDR3 spans 16 amino acids. The chain's CDR3 is CASSHSLTSGYNEQFF. CDR3 coding DNA: TGTGCCAGCAGCCATTCATTGACTAGCGGGTACAATGAGCAGTTCTTC.

The chain employs TRBV9 and TRBJ2-7; D is undetermined. The CDR3 totals 14 residues. Trimming took off 0 bases at V and 5 bases at J, with 12 bases between the two ends. Germline V gene data show CDR1 as SGDLS and CDR2 as YYNGEE. Written as DNA, the CDR3 is TGTGCCAGCAGCGTAGCTGAGACAATGAACGAGCAGTACTTC. This sequence encodes CASSVAETMNEQYF. The full variable domain, its missing parts supplied by reference TRBV9 and TRBJ2-7, is DSGVTQTPKHLITATGQRVTLRCSPRSGDLSVYWYQQSLDQGLQFLIQYYNGEERAKGNILERFSAQQFPDLHSELNLSSLELGDSALYFCASSVAETMNEQYFGPGTRLTVT.

This clonotype was counted ten times or more. This chain connects TRBV28 to TRBJ2-2; D might be TRBD1 or TRBD2, each matching 5 bases. The CDR3 length is 14 residues. In germline, CDR1 is MDHEN, CDR2 SYDVKM. The ends were cut back, 5 bases at V and 3 bases at J, with 10 bases in the middle. CDR3 residues: CASSVGTDTGELFF. The DNA of the CDR3 is TGTGCCAGCAGTGTCGGGACGGACACCGGGGAGCTGTTTTTT.

As to this clonotype: The junction departs from the called germline gene at one end, perhaps through a read error. J is TRBJ2-1 and V is TRBV7-7, with D unclear. CDR1 and CDR2 (germline): SSHAT, FNYEAQ (reference sequence). The CDR3 spans 14 residues. The CDR3, as DNA: TGTGCTAGCAGCTTAGACCGGGTAAGGGATGAGCAGTTCTTC. Translated, it gives CASSLDRVRDEQFF.

There are many counts of this clonotype. The V call is TRBV20-1, the J call TRBJ1-2, with D unresolved. Trimming pared 5 bases from V and 9 bases from J, leaving 16 bases between. The CDR3 has 12 amino acids. Germline values: CDR1 DFQATT, CDR2 SNEGSKA (reference sequence). This CDR3 reads CSAYDLHKSYTF. In DNA, the CDR3 is TGCAGTGCTTACGATCTGCATAAGAGCTACACCTTC.

V and J are TRBV7-2 and TRBJ1-1, with D tentatively TRBD1 (5 bases). Trimming shortened V by 3 bases and J by 3 bases, and 8 bases separated the two germline ends. The CDR3 has 13 amino acids. CDR1 is SGHTA and CDR2 is FQGNSA in the germline V gene. Here the CDR3 reads CASSFREDTEAFF. The CDR3 region has the DNA TGTGCCAGCAGCTTCAGGGAGGACACTGAAGCTTTCTTT.

Notes on this clonotype: Relative to the germline gene, one junction end is altered; a read error may explain this. The chain recombines TRBV12-3 or TRBV12-4 with TRBJ1-1; a possible D gene is TRBD1 (6 bases). The CDR3 loop spans 15 amino acids. The CDR3, as DNA: TGTACCAGCAGTTTATCAGGGGCGGGTAGCACTGAAGCTTTCTTT. Translated: CTSSLSGAGSTEAFF.

Many counts were recorded for this clonotype. V gene TRBV2 combines with J gene TRBJ2-2; TRBD1 agrees at 9 bases. This CDR3 is 13 amino acids long. Looked up from germline, CDR1 is SNHLY and CDR2 is FYNNEI. The ends lost 10 bases at V and 7 bases at J; junction bases unmatched: 7. This CDR3 is CATQGQGIGELFF. CDR3 bases: TGTGCCACCCAGGGACAGGGCATCGGGGAGCTGTTTTTT.

The chain uses TRBV18 and TRBJ2-7, with TRBD2 matching over 9 bases. The CDR3 is made up of 12 amino acids. CDR1 and CDR2 (germline): KGHSH, LQKENI. J lost 5 bases, V lost 6 bases, and 2 bases had no gene match. CDR3 loop: CASSSGSHEQYF. As DNA, the CDR3 is TGTGCCAGCTCTAGCGGGAGCCACGAGCAGTACTTC.